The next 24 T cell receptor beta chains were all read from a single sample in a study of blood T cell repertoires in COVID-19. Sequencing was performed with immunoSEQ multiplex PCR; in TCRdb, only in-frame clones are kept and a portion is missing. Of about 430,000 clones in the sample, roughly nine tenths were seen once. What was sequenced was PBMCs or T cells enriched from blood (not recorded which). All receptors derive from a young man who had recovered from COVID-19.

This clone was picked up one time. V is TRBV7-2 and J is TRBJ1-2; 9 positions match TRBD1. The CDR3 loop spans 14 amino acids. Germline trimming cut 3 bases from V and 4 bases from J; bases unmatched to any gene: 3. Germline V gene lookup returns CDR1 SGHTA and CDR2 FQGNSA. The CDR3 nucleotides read TGTGCCAGCAGCTTGGGACAGGGTACCTATGGCTACACCTTC. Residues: CASSLGQGTYGYTF.

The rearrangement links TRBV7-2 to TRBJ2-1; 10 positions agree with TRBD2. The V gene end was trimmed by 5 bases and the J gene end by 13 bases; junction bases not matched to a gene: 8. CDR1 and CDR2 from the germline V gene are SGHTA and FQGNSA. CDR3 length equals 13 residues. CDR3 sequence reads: CASSPPGLAVQFF. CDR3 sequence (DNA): TGTGCCAGCAGCCCCCCAGGACTAGCGGTCCAGTTCTTC.

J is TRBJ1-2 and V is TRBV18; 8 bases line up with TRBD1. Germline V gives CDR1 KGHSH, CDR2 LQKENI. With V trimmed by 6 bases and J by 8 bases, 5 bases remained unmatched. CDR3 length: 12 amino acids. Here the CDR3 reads CASSQGAAGYTF. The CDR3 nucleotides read TGTGCCAGCTCGCAGGGGGCCGCCGGCTACACCTTC.

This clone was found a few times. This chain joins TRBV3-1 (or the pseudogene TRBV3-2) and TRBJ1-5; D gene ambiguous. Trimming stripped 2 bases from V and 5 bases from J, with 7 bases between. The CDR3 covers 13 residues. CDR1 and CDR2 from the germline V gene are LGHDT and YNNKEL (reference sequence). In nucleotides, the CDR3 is TGTGCCAGCAGCCAATGGACTGATCAGCCCCAGCATTTT. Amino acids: CASSQWTDQPQHF.

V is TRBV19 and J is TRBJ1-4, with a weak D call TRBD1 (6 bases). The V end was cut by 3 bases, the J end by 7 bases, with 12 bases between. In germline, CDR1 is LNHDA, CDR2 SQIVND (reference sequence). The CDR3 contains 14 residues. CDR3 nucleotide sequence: TGTGCCAGTAGTATCCTACAGGGTGGTGAAAAACTGTTTTTT. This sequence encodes CASSILQGGEKLFF. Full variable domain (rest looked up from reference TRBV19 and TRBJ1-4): DGGITQSPKYLFRKEGQNVTLSCEQNLNHDAMYWYRQDPGQGLRLIYYSQIVNDFQKGDIAEGYSVSREKKESFPLTVTSAQKNPTAFYLCASSILQGGEKLFFGSGTQLSVL.

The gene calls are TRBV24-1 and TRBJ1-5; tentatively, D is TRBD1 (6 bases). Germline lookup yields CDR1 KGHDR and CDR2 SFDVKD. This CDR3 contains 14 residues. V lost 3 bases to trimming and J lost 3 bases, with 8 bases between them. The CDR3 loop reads CATSDGDTNQPQHF. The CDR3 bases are TGTGCCACCAGTGATGGGGACACCAATCAGCCCCAGCATTTT.

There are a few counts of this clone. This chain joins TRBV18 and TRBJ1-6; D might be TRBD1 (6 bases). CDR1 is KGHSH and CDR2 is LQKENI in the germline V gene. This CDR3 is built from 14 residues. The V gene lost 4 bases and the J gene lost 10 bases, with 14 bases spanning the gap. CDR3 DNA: TGTGCCAGCTCACTTACAGGGTCGGAATCACCCCTCCACTTT. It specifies CASSLTGSESPLHF.

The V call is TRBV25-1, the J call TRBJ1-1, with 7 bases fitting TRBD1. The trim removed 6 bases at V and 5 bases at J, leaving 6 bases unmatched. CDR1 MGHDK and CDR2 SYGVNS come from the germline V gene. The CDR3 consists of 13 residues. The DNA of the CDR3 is TGTGCCAGCAGGATGACAGGGACGACTGAAGCTTTCTTT. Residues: CASRMTGTTEAFF.

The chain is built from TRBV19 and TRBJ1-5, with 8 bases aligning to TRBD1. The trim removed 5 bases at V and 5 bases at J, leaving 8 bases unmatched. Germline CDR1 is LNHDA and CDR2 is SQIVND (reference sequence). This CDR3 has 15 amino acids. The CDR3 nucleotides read TGTGCCAGTAGTGAGACAGGGGACCGAGATCAGCCCCAGCATTTT. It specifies CASSETGDRDQPQHF.

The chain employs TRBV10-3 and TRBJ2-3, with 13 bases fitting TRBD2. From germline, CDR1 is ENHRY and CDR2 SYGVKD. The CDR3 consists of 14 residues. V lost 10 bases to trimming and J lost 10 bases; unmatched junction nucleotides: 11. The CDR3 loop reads CATGLAGERGSQYF. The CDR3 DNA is TGTGCCACTGGACTAGCGGGAGAAAGAGGGTCGCAGTATTTT.

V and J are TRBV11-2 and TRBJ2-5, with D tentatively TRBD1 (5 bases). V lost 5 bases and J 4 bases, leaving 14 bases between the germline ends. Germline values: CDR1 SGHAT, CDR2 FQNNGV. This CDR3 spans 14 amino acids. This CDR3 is CASSPTAGSETQYF. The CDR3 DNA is TGTGCCAGCAGCCCGACGGCAGGGTCAGAGACCCAGTACTTC.

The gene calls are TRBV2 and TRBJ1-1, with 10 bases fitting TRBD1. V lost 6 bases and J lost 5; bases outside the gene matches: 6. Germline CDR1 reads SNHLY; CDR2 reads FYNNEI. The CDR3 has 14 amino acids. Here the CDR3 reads CASSFGQGVTEAFF. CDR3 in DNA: TGTGCCAGCAGCTTCGGACAGGGGGTGACTGAAGCTTTCTTT.

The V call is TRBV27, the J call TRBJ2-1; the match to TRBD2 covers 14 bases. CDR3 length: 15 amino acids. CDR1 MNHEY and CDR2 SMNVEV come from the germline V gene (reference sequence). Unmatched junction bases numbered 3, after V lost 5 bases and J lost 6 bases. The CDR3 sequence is CASSQGTSGSNEQFF. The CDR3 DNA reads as TGTGCCAGCAGTCAAGGGACTAGCGGGAGCAATGAGCAGTTCTTC.

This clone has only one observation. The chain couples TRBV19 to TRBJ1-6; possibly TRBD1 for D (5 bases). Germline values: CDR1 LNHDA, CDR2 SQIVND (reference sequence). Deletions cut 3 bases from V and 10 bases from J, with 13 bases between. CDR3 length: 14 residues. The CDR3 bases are TGTGCCAGTAGTATGCCGGGGGTTGGGTCACCCCTCCACTTT. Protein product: CASSMPGVGSPLHF.

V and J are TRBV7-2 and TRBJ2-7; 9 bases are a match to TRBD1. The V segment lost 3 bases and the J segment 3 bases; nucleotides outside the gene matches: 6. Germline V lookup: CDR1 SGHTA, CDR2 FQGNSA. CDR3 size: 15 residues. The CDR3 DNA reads TGTGCCAGCAGCTTCCCCCCGGGACAGGGCTACGAGCAGTACTTC. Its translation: CASSFPPGQGYEQYF. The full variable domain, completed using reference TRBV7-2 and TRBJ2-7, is GAGVSQSPSNKVTEKGKDVELRCDPISGHTALYWYRQSLGQGLEFLIYFQGNSAPDKSGLPSDRFSAERTGGSVSTLTIQRTQQEDSAVYLCASSFPPGQGYEQYFGPGTRLTVT.

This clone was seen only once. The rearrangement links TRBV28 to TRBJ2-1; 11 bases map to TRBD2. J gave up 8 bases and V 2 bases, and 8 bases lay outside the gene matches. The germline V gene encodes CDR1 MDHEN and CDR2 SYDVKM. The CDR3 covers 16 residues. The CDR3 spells CASSLVSVAGGHEQFF. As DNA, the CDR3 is TGTGCCAGCAGTTTAGTGTCGGTAGCGGGAGGGCATGAGCAGTTCTTC.

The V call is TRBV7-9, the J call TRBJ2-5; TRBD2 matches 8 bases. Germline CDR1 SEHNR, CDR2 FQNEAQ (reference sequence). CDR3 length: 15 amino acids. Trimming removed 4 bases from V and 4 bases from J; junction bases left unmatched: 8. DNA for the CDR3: TGTGCCAGCAGCTACAGTAGCGGGATGGCAGAGACCCAGTACTTC. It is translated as CASSYSSGMAETQYF.

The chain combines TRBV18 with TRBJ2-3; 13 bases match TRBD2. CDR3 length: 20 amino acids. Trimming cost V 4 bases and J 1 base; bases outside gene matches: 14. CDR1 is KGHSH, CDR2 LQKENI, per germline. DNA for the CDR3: TGTGCCAGCTCACTGCCGGGACTAGCGGGATCCCTTCTTGGCACAGATACGCAGTATTTT. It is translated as CASSLPGLAGSLLGTDTQYF.

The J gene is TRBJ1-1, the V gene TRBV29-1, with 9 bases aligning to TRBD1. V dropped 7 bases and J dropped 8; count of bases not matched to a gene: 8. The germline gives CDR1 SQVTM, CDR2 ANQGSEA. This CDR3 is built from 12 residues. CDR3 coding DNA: TGCAGCGGGGGACAGGGTATTTCGGAAGCTTTCTTT. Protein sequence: CSGGQGISEAFF.

CDR3 nucleotide sequence: TGTGCCAGCGAATTGCGGGGGGGAAACACTGAAGCTTTCTTT. Protein sequence: CASELRGGNTEAFF. The gene calls are TRBV6-5 and TRBJ1-1, with D perhaps TRBD1 (5 bases). The CDR3 is 14 amino acids. Germline V gene lookup returns CDR1 MNHEY and CDR2 SVGAGI. V was clipped by 8 bases and J by 2 bases, with 15 bases between them.

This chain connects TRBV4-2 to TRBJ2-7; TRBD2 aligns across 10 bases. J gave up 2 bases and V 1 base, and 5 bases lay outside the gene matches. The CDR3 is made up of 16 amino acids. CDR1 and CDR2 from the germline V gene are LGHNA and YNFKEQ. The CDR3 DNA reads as TGTGCCAGCAGCCAAGTGGCTAGCGGGAGTACCTACGAGCAGTACTTC. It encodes CASSQVASGSTYEQYF.

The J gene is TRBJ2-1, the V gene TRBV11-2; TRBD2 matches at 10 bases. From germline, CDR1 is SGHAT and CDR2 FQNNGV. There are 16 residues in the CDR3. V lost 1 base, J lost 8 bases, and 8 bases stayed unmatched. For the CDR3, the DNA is TGTGCCAGCAGCTTAGCCCCAGCGGGAGGGCCGGATGAGCAGTTCTTC. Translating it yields CASSLAPAGGPDEQFF.

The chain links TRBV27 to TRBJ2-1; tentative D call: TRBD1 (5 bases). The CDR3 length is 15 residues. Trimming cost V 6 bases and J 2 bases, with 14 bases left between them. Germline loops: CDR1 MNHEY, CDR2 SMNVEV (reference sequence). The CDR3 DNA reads TGTGCCAGCAGAATGGGCAGGGTTGCCTACAATGAGCAGTTCTTC. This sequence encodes CASRMGRVAYNEQFF.

The CDR3 bases are TGTGCCAGTAGTTCCACTACAGGGGCTGAAGCTTTCTTT. It yields the protein CASSSTTGAEAFF. This chain links TRBV19 with TRBJ1-1, with TRBD1 identical over 7 bases. CDR3 length: 13 residues. Unmatched junction bases numbered 6, after V lost 5 bases and J lost 6 bases. Germline loops: CDR1 LNHDA, CDR2 SQIVND (reference sequence).